Sequencing of this T cell receptor beta chain was carried out in a study of blood T cell repertoires in COVID-19. As for the study in general: The study drew acute and convalescent COVID-19 samples from the United States, Italy and Spain.

This CDR3 spans 16 amino acids. Germline V CDR1 and CDR2: SGHDT, YYEEEE. V trimming: 4 bases; J trimming: 4 bases; junction bases outside the gene matches: 5. The data were produced by immunoSEQ multiplex PCR, yet TCRdb's version contains in-frame clones alone and is incomplete. The data show roughly 100,000 clones, about 75% seen once. There are a few counts of this clone. Input material: peripheral blood. V usage is TRBV5-6 and J usage is TRBJ2-1; the match to TRBD2 covers 13 bases. This receptor was obtained from a man older than 75 with acute or convalescent COVID-19. The CDR3: CASSTGTSGIYNEQFF. The DNA of the CDR3 is TGTGCCAGCAGCACAGGGACTAGCGGGATATACAATGAGCAGTTCTTC.